This T cell receptor (beta chain) was recovered during a study of CXCR3-negative and CXCR3-positive naive CD8 T cells. Study conclusions and caveats: Memory CD8+ cells showed much lower diversity, while both naive subsets displayed comparably high diversity.

For this clonotype: Antigen unknown.

This CDR3 region has 12 residues. The germline gives CDR1 ENHRY, CDR2 SYGVKD. UMI-labeled 5' RACE yielded the TRB cDNA libraries. TCRdb re-called the 5' RACE reads, yielding one record per CDR3 amino acid sequence without DNA. In all, the sample yields around 50,000 distinct CDR3 sequences. The chain couples TRBV10-3 to TRBJ1-4; checking the TCRdb D call of TRBD1 is not possible without DNA. Sequencing was done on a sample of memory CD8+ T cells from blood. The source is a human donor in good health. Some clones in this sample may be carry-over from other donors' samples. Here the CDR3 reads CAIRGQGEKLFF.